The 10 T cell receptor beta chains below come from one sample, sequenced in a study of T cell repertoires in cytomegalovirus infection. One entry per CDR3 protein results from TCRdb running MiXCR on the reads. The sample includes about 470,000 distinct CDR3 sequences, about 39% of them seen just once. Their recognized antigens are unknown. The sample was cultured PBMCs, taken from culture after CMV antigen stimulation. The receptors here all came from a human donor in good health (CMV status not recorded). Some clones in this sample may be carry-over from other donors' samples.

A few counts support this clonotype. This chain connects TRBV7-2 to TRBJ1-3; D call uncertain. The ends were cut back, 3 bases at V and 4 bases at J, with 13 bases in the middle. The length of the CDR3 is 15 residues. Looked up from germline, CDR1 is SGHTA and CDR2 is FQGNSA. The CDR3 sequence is CASSFFWGQGNTIYF. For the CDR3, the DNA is TGTGCCAGCAGCTTCTTTTGGGGTCAGGGAAACACCATATATTTT.

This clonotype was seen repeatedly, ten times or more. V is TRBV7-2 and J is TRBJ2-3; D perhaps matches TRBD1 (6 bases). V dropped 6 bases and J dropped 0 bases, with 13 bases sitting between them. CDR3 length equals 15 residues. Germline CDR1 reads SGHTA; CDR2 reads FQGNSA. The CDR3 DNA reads TGTGCCAGCAGACCCAGGGGCGAGAGCACAGATACGCAGTATTTT. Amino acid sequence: CASRPRGESTDTQYF.

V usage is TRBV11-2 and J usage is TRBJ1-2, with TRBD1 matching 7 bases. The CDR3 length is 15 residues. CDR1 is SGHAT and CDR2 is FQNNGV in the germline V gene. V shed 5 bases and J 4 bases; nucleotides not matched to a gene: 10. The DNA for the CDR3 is TGTGCCAGCAGCCGCCCGGGGACAGCAGTCTATGGCTACACCTTC. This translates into CASSRPGTAVYGYTF.

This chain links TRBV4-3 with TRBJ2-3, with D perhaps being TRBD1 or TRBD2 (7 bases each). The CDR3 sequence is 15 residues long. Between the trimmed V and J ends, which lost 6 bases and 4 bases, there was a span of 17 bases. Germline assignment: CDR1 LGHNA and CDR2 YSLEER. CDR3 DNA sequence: TGCGCCAGCAGTTTCGACAGGGAGGGGGCAGATACGCAGTATTTT. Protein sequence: CASSFDREGADTQYF.

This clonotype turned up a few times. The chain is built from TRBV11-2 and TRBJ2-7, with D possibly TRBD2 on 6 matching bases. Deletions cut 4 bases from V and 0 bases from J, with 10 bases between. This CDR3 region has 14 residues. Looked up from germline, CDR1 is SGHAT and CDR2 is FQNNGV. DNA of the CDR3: TGTGCCAGCAGCTGGCGGGACTCCTCCTACGAGCAGTACTTC. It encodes CASSWRDSSYEQYF.

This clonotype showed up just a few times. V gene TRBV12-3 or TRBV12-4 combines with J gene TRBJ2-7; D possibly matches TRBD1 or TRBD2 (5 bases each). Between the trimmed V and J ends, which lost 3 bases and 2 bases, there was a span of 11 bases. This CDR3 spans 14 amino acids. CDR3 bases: TGTGCCAGCAGTTTTGGGGGTCCCCCCTACGAGCAGTACTTC. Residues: CASSFGGPPYEQYF.

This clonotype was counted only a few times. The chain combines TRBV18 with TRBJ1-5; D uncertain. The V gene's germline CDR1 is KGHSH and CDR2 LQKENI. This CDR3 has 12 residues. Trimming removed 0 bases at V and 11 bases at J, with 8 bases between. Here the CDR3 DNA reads TGTGCCAGCTCACCACCGTCAGGAGCCCAGCATTTT. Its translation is CASSPPSGAQHF. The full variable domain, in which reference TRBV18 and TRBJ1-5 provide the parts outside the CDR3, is NAGVMQNPRHLVRRRGQEARLRCSPMKGHSHVYWYRQLPEEGLKFMVYLQKENIIDESGMPKERFSAEFPKEGPSILRIQQVVRGDSAAYFCASSPPSGAQHFGDGTRLSIL.

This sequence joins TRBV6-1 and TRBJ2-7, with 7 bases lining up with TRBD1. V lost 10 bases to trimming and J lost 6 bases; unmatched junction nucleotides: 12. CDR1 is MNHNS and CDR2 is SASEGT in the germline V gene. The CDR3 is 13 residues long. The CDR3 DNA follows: TGTGCCACCTCGGGACAGCCGACGGCCGAGCAGTACTTC. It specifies CATSGQPTAEQYF.

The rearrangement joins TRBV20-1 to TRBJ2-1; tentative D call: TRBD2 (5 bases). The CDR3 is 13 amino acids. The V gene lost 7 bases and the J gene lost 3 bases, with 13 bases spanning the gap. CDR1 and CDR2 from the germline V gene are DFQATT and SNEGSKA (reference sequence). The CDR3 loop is CSVRLPYYNEQFF. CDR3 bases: TGCAGTGTAAGACTACCCTACTACAATGAGCAGTTCTTC.

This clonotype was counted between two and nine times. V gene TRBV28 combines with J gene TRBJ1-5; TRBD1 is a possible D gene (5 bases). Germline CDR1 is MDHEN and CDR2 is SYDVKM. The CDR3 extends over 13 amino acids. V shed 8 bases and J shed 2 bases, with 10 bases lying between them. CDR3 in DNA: TGTGCCAGCGAGGGACGGCGCAATCAGCCCCAGCATTTT. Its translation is CASEGRRNQPQHF.